This TCR beta chain was profiled in a study of vaccination and CD4 T cells after COVID-19. Whole-study findings and limits: Researchers report that a median approximately 90% of reactive clones in convalescent patients surfaced only post-vaccination.

Treatment defined: approximately 9-day PBMC culture with coronavirus spike peptide pools or control peptides (ViraFEST assay). TCRs were sequenced by ViraFEST after antigen-specific T cells had been expanded with peptide pools. Sequenced with the Oncomine TCR Beta short-read assay was DNA taken from cultured CD4+ T cells. MiXCR, applied by TCRdb to the PCR reads, yields one record per CDR3 protein. Among about 15,000 distinct CDR3 sequences listed, around a fifth were seen once. The V gene's germline CDR1 is ENHRY and CDR2 SYGVKD. This CDR3 spans 14 amino acids. V lost 8 bases, J lost 1 base, and 12 bases lay in between. In this sample, this clonotype turned up a few times. Its antigen is as yet unknown.

The chain employs TRBV10-3 and TRBJ2-1; no clear D gene. This clonotype was sampled from a human donor who received a COVID-19 vaccine. Sequencing used CD4+ T cells from blood, cultured in vitro, obtained before SARS-CoV-2 vaccination. DNA of the CDR3: TGTGCCATCCCCAGGCCCCTTTCCTACAATGAGCAGTTCTTC. Protein sequence: CAIPRPLSYNEQFF.